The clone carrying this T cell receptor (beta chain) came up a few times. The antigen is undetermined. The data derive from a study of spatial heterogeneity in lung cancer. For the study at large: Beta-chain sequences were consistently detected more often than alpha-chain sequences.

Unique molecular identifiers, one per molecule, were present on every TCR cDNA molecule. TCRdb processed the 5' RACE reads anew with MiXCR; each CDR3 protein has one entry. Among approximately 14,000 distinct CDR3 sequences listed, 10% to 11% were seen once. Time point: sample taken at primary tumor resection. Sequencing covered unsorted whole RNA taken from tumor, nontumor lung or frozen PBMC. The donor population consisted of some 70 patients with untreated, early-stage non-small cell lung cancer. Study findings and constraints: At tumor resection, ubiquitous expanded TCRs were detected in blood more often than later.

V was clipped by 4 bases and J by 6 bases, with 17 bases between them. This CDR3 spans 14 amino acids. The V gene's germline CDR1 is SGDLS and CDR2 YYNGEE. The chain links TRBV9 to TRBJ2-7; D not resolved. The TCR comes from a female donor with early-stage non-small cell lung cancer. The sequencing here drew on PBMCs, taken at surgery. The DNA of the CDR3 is TGTGCCAGCAGCTCCAGACCAGCTGGCTCCGAGCAGTACTTC. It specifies CASSSRPAGSEQYF.